This T cell receptor (beta chain) was observed in a study of cytomegalovirus exposure and HLA in healthy donors. General study results and limits: Trimming of TCR beta V- and J-genes showed a link, identified in a later analysis, to a missense DCLRE1C variant.

The germline CDR1 and CDR2 sequences are SGHTA and FQGNSA. The CDR3 length is 15 residues. With 5 bases clipped from V and 1 base from J, the junction kept 7 bases outside the gene matches. About this clone: Its matching antigen is unknown.

The PCR employed 60 Vbeta primers together with 13 Jbeta primers. TCRdb's table, derived via immunoSEQ multiplex PCR, lists solely in-frame clones and lacks some. The listing contains 150,000 to 200,000 clones. The sequencing sample was made of PBMCs. This clonotype was sampled from an older woman in good health and CMV-seronegative. The genes are TRBV7-2 and TRBJ2-5; 7 nucleotides align to TRBD2. CDR3 amino acids: CASSRERGSQETQYF. The CDR3 DNA reads TGTGCCAGCAGCCGGGAGCGGGGCTCCCAAGAGACCCAGTACTTC.